What follows are 20 T cell receptor beta chains derived from one specimen sequenced in a study of blood T cell repertoires in COVID-19. Sequencing used immunoSEQ multiplex PCR; TCRdb keeps in-frame clones, though not all of them. Altogether roughly 200,000 clones are present, more than 80% being singletons, with the ten largest covering over 1%. The specimen sequenced was peripheral blood. These receptors all stem from a woman in her twenties or thirties with COVID-19, enrolled during active disease.

This clone was seen a single time. The chain joins TRBV3-1 (or the pseudogene TRBV3-2) to TRBJ1-4; 7 bases map to TRBD1. Germline CDR1 is LGHDT and CDR2 is YNNKEL (reference sequence). The length of the CDR3 is 14 residues. The J segment lost 5 bases and the V segment lost 5 bases, leaving 5 bases of the junction unmatched. The DNA for the CDR3 is TGTGCCAGCAGCTCCCGACAGGGAAATGAAAAACTGTTTTTT. This translates into CASSSRQGNEKLFF.

The gene calls are TRBV28 and TRBJ2-5, with TRBD2 matching over 8 bases. The CDR3 loop spans 19 amino acids. Germline-derived CDR1 and CDR2 are MDHEN and SYDVKM. J was trimmed by 3 bases and V by 5 bases; bases with no gene match: 20. This chain's CDR3 is CASSQKPAGVIGFKETQYF. The CDR3 DNA is TGTGCCAGCAGTCAAAAGCCAGCGGGAGTAATTGGCTTTAAAGAGACCCAGTACTTC.

The chain employs TRBV5-1 and TRBJ2-5; D perhaps matches TRBD1 (5 bases). V lost 1 base to trimming and J lost 1 base, with 17 bases between them. The CDR3 covers 17 residues. The germline V gene encodes CDR1 SGHRS and CDR2 YFSETQ. The CDR3 DNA is TGCGCCAGCAGCTTGAGGCACTCGACAGCACGCCAAGAGACCCAGTACTTC. Residues: CASSLRHSTARQETQYF. The full variable domain, in which reference TRBV5-1 and TRBJ2-5 provide the parts outside the CDR3, is KAGVTQTPRYLIKTRGQQVTLSCSPISGHRSVSWYQQTPGQGLQFLFEYFSETQRNKGNFPGRFSGRQFSNSRSEMNVSTLELGDSALYLCASSLRHSTARQETQYFGPGTRLLVL.

The J gene is TRBJ2-2, the V gene TRBV4-3; 7 bases agree with TRBD1. This CDR3 has 15 amino acids. With V trimmed by 1 base and J by 4 bases, 3 bases remained unmatched. CDR1 LGHNA and CDR2 YSLEER come from the germline V gene. CDR3 coding DNA: TGCGCCAGCAGCCAAGGACAGGGCAGCACCGGGGAGCTGTTTTTT. The encoded protein is CASSQGQGSTGELFF.

This clone was counted once. V is TRBV7-8 and J is TRBJ2-5; 8 bases align to TRBD2. The CDR3 totals 15 residues. J was trimmed by 5 bases and V by 2 bases; bases with no gene match: 7. Looked up from germline, CDR1 is SGHVS and CDR2 is FQNEAQ. CDR3 sequence (DNA): TGTGCCAGCAGCTTAACGGGGGGGGCCGGGGAGACCCAGTACTTC. Translated: CASSLTGGAGETQYF.

CDR3 DNA: TGTGCCAGCAGCAACCCGCGGACAGGCGCGAACACCGGGGAGCTGTTTTTT. Translated, it gives CASSNPRTGANTGELFF. The rearrangement uses TRBV5-6 and TRBJ2-2; TRBD1 matches at 7 bases. The CDR3 is 17 amino acids. Germline values: CDR1 SGHDT, CDR2 YYEEEE. Germline trimming cut 4 bases from V and 0 bases from J; bases unmatched to any gene: 9. The complete variable domain, with remaining parts taken from reference TRBV5-6 and TRBJ2-2, reads DAGVTQSPTHLIKTRGQQVTLRCSPKSGHDTVSWYQQALGQGPQFIFQYYEEEERQRGNFPDRFSGHQFPNYSSELNVNALLLGDSALYLCASSNPRTGANTGELFFGEGSRLTVL.

The chain combines TRBV30 with TRBJ1-1; D is ambiguous. Germline CDR1 GTSNPN, CDR2 SVGIG (reference sequence). V lost 4 bases and J 1 base, leaving 10 bases between the germline ends. The CDR3 runs to 13 residues. This chain's CDR3 is CAWNKYRNTEAFF. The CDR3 bases are TGTGCCTGGAATAAATATAGGAACACTGAAGCTTTCTTT.

CDR3 coding DNA: TGTGCCAGCAGCCCACCGGGGGGCTCCTACGAGCAGTACTTC. It encodes CASSPPGGSYEQYF. This chain connects TRBV3-1 (or the pseudogene TRBV3-2) to TRBJ2-7, with 7 bases that match TRBD2. This CDR3 is 14 amino acids long. Germline CDR1 is LGHDT and CDR2 is YNNKEL (reference sequence). V was pared by 4 bases and J by 0 bases, with 3 bases of the junction left unmatched.

This clone was seen a single time. The chain joins TRBV5-1 to TRBJ2-2; D is ambiguous. Germline V lookup: CDR1 SGHRS, CDR2 YFSETQ. Trimming removed 1 base from V and 8 bases from J, with 12 bases in between. The CDR3 totals 14 residues. The CDR3 reads CASSLTLTRGELFF. CDR3 coding DNA: TGCGCCAGCAGCTTGACACTGACACGGGGGGAGCTGTTTTTT.

Remarks on this clone: A read error may be the cause here, since a much bigger clone is one base away. Different DNA sequences within this sample yield the same CDR3. The V call is TRBV4-3, the J call TRBJ1-1; D is ambiguous. Germline V gene sequence: CDR1 LGHNA, CDR2 YSLEER. The CDR3 covers 13 residues. Trimming took off 0 bases at V and 1 base at J, with 3 bases between the two ends. CDR3 nucleotides: TGCGCCAGCAGCCAAGACAGGAACACTGAAGCTTTCTTT. This codes for CASSQDRNTEAFF.

The chain joins TRBV18 to TRBJ2-1; D perhaps matches TRBD2 (6 bases). Germline lookup yields CDR1 KGHSH and CDR2 LQKENI. The CDR3 is 13 amino acids. V was pared by 2 bases and J by 6 bases, with 8 bases between. The CDR3 loop is CASSPTTSNEQFF. CDR3 DNA: TGTGCCAGCTCACCAACGACTAGCAATGAGCAGTTCTTC.

The chain uses TRBV6-5 and TRBJ1-1, with 10 bases that match TRBD1. Per germline, CDR1 MNHEY and CDR2 SVGAGI. This CDR3 contains 14 residues. V dropped 6 bases and J dropped 1; count of bases not matched to a gene: 2. The chain's CDR3 is CASSWDRGNTEAFF. As DNA, the CDR3 is TGTGCCAGCAGCTGGGACAGGGGGAACACTGAAGCTTTCTTT.

The chain couples TRBV2 to TRBJ2-7; TRBD1 agrees at 7 bases. In germline, CDR1 is SNHLY, CDR2 FYNNEI. The length of the CDR3 is 14 residues. After removal of 4 bases from V and 6 bases from J, the junction contained 9 bases not matched to a gene. In nucleotides, the CDR3 is TGTGCCAGCAGTGGAGGGGGCTCAAGTGTCGAGCAGTACTTC. It yields the protein CASSGGGSSVEQYF.

The rearrangement joins TRBV7-3 to TRBJ1-5; 8 nucleotides line up with TRBD1. The trim removed 5 bases at V and 7 bases at J, leaving 10 bases unmatched. There are 15 residues in the CDR3. The germline CDR1 and CDR2 sequences are SGHTA and FQGTGA. The CDR3 bases are TGTGCCAGCAGCCTAGGACAGGGAAAACAACAGCCCCAGCATTTT. It is translated as CASSLGQGKQQPQHF.

This chain joins TRBV9 and TRBJ1-2; D may be TRBD1 (6 bases). Trimming stripped 1 base from V and 0 bases from J, with 13 bases between. The CDR3 is made up of 16 amino acids. Per germline, CDR1 SGDLS and CDR2 YYNGEE. The DNA of the CDR3 is TGTGCCAGCAGCGTAAACAGGGCAGGGGCTAACTATGGCTACACCTTC. It codes for CASSVNRAGANYGYTF.

This rearrangement joins TRBV20-1 to TRBJ2-7, with a possible D match to TRBD1 (5 bases). V was cut by 3 bases and J by 2 bases, with 14 bases left in between. Germline CDR1 reads DFQATT; CDR2 reads SNEGSKA (reference sequence). The CDR3 loop spans 14 amino acids. The CDR3 protein is CSASKAQGPYEQYF. CDR3 DNA sequence: TGCAGTGCTAGTAAAGCCCAGGGCCCCTACGAGCAGTACTTC.

This sequence joins TRBV5-1 and TRBJ1-2; 9 bases fit TRBD1. CDR1 is SGHRS, CDR2 YFSETQ, per germline. The CDR3 runs to 15 residues. The V segment lost 3 bases and the J segment 8 bases; nucleotides outside the gene matches: 11. CDR3 DNA: TGCGCCAGCAGCTCCGGGACAGGGCCAGTCTACGGCTACACCTTC. It yields the protein CASSSGTGPVYGYTF. Full variable domain (outside the CDR3, taken from reference TRBV5-1 and TRBJ1-2): KAGVTQTPRYLIKTRGQQVTLSCSPISGHRSVSWYQQTPGQGLQFLFEYFSETQRNKGNFPGRFSGRQFSNSRSEMNVSTLELGDSALYLCASSSGTGPVYGYTFGSGTRLTVV.

This clone was counted between two and nine times. This chain uses TRBV24-1 with TRBJ2-4; D not certain. Germline CDR1 and CDR2: KGHDR and SFDVKD. V dropped 0 bases and J dropped 0 bases, with 14 bases sitting between them. The CDR3 is 18 residues long. The CDR3: CATSDLLFGRLAKNIQYF. The CDR3 DNA reads as TGTGCCACCAGTGATTTGCTGTTTGGTAGATTAGCCAAAAACATTCAGTACTTC.

Of note for this clone: The sample contains more than one DNA sequence encoding this CDR3. V usage is TRBV7-2 and J usage is TRBJ1-2; D is perhaps TRBD1 (6 bases). The CDR3 loop spans 12 amino acids. V was shortened by 4 bases and J by 8 bases, with 11 bases between the two germline ends. Germline V gene sequence: CDR1 SGHTA, CDR2 FQGNSA. The CDR3 loop is CASSSTGIGYTF. For the CDR3, the DNA is TGTGCCAGCAGCTCCACAGGGATCGGCTACACCTTC.

The CDR3, as DNA: TGTGCCAGCAGTTACTCCACAGGGGGCGTCTCGTACGAGCAGTACTTC. Translation gives CASSYSTGGVSYEQYF. The rearrangement joins TRBV6-5 to TRBJ2-7; 9 bases line up with TRBD1. V lost 0 bases, J lost 4 bases, and 7 bases stayed unmatched. From germline, CDR1 is MNHEY and CDR2 SVGAGI. This CDR3 spans 16 amino acids.